The rows below give T cell receptor beta chains drawn from one sample of a study of graft-versus-host responses after intestinal transplantation. Clones were read by immunoSEQ multiplex PCR, and TCRdb kept only the in-frame ones, dropping some. The sample gives fewer than 65,000 clones, around 92% of which show up once; roughly 0.62% is in the top ten. The antigens these receptors bind are not known. Sample: unstimulated CD4+ T cells sorted from spleen or lymph node cells, taken before transplant. The receptor set was obtained from a human donor who was the organ donor for an intestinal transplant. Both conserved end residues are part of each CDR3. A D gene is named only where the DNA matches it firmly. Clone size appears in some rows only: once, few, many, or a class for an expanded clone.

TRBV5-1	TRBD1	NA	TRBJ1-1	CASSRQGADTEAFF	TGCGCCAGCAGCCGACAGGGGGCAGACACTGAAGCTTTCTTT
TRBV25-1	TRBD1	NA	TRBJ1-4	CASSVPGQGGEKLFF	TGTGCCAGCAGTGTTCCGGGACAGGGCGGTGAAAAACTGTTTTTT
TRBV10-1	NA	NA	TRBJ2-2	CASSEYQDGKLFF	TGCGCCAGCAGTGAGTACCAGGACGGGAAGCTGTTTTTT
TRBV18	NA	NA	TRBJ1-5	CASSPGHNDQPQHF	TGTGCCAGCTCACCGGGACATAACGATCAGCCCCAGCATTTT
TRBV11-2	NA	few	TRBJ2-7	CASSLGGTISYEQYF	TGTGCCAGCAGCTTAGGCGGGACCATCTCCTACGAGCAGTACTTC
TRBV5-1	NA	NA	TRBJ2-1	CASSPRGSSYNEQFF	TGCGCCAGCAGTCCCAGGGGAAGCTCCTACAATGAGCAGTTCTTC
TRBV5-1	NA	NA	TRBJ2-7	CASSSQGTPYEQYF	TGCGCCAGCAGCTCACAGGGTACCCCCTACGAGCAGTACTTC
TRBV2	TRBD2	NA	TRBJ2-5	CASLGTSGLQETQYF	TGTGCCAGTCTCGGGACTAGCGGACTCCAAGAGACCCAGTACTTC
TRBV2	TRBD1	once	TRBJ2-7	CASSAETGPFYEQYF	TGTGCCAGCAGTGCTGAGACAGGGCCCTTCTACGAGCAGTACTTC
TRBV15	TRBD2	NA	TRBJ2-1	CATSSLAGEVPNNEQFF	TGTGCCACCAGCAGTTTAGCGGGAGAGGTGCCTAACAATGAGCAGTTCTTC
TRBV5-8	TRBD1	NA	TRBJ1-1	CASSPAGTAMNTEAFF	TGTGCCAGCAGCCCTGCTGGGACAGCAATGAACACTGAAGCTTTCTTT
TRBV23-1	TRBD1	NA	TRBJ1-4	CASSQSTGAELTNEKLFF	TGCGCCAGCAGTCAATCGACAGGGGCAGAATTAACTAATGAAAAACTGTTTTTT
TRBV19	NA	NA	TRBJ2-1	CASSGSSAYNEQFF	TGTGCCAGTAGCGGTAGTAGCGCCTACAATGAGCAGTTCTTC
TRBV10-2	NA	few	TRBJ2-7	CASGQGWNEQYF	TGCGCCAGCGGCCAGGGGTGGAACGAGCAGTACTTC
TRBV30	NA	NA	TRBJ2-1	CAWSVQVTSGSPREQFF	TGTGCCTGGAGTGTACAGGTCACTTCGGGTAGCCCGAGAGAGCAGTTCTTC
TRBV2	NA	NA	TRBJ1-1	CASSELQGTEAFF	TGTGCCAGCAGTGAATTACAGGGCACTGAAGCTTTCTTT
TRBV18	NA	NA	TRBJ1-5	CASSQQESNQPQHF	TGTGCCAGCTCACAACAGGAGAGCAATCAGCCCCAGCATTTT
TRBV14	NA	NA	TRBJ1-4	CASSQDWGRVATNEKLFF	TGTGCCAGCAGCCAAGATTGGGGCAGGGTGGCAACTAATGAAAAACTGTTTTTT
TRBV18	TRBD1	few	TRBJ2-7	CASSPQGQGRSYEQYF	TGTGCCAGCTCACCACAGGGACAGGGCAGGTCCTACGAGCAGTACTTC
TRBV28	TRBD1	NA	TRBJ1-2	CASRSGQSYGYTF	TGTGCCAGCAGGTCGGGACAGAGCTATGGCTACACCTTC
TRBV5-4	TRBD2	NA	TRBJ2-7	CASTQGGTSGRYEQYF	TGTGCCAGCACCCAAGGGGGGACTAGCGGCCGATACGAGCAGTACTTC
TRBV7-3	NA	NA	TRBJ2-2	CASSSTVTGELFF	TGTGCCAGCAGCTCGACAGTCACCGGGGAGCTGTTTTTT
TRBV11-3	TRBD2	NA	TRBJ2-2	CASSPSSGRGTGELFF	TGTGCCAGCAGCCCCAGTTCCGGGAGGGGCACCGGGGAGCTGTTTTTT
TRBV12-2	NA	NA	TRBJ2-1	CASRLDLFTWRVTLNEQFF	TGTGCAAGTCGCTTAGACCTTTTCACGTGGCGGGTGACGCTCAATGAGCAGTTCTTC
TRBV30	NA	NA	TRBJ1-4	CAWRGTLLEGQLHEKLFF	TGTGCCTGGAGGGGCACCTTATTGGAGGGGCAGCTCCATGAAAAACTGTTTTTT
TRBV30	TRBD2	NA	TRBJ2-5	CAWSQVTTSAQETQYF	TGTGCCTGGAGTCAGGTAACGACTAGCGCGCAAGAGACCCAGTACTTC
TRBV5-4	NA	NA	TRBJ2-3	CASSLETASTDTQYF	TGTGCCAGCAGCTTGGAGACAGCTAGCACAGATACGCAGTATTTT
TRBV9	TRBD2	NA	TRBJ2-7	CASSVGGSSGIYEQYF	TGTGCCAGCAGCGTAGGGGGATCTAGCGGGATCTACGAGCAGTACTTC
TRBV28	NA	NA	TRBJ2-7	CASSFLTSVEHEQYF	TGTGCCAGCAGTTTCCTCACGTCCGTGGAGCACGAGCAGTACTTC
TRBV30	NA	NA	TRBJ1-6	CAWSSVHLTGTYNSPLHF	TGTGCCTGGAGCAGTGTTCACCTAACCGGGACCTATAATTCACCCCTCCACTTT
TRBV5-1	TRBD1	NA	TRBJ2-7	CASSRGTDRVGIYEQYF	TGCGCCAGCAGCAGGGGAACCGACAGGGTAGGTATCTACGAGCAGTACTTC
TRBV10-3	TRBD1	once	TRBJ1-2	CAISEGQGQGYTF	TGTGCCATCAGCGAGGGACAGGGCCAGGGCTACACCTTC
TRBV7-2	NA	NA	TRBJ2-1	CASSSPRGGTYNEQFF	TGTGCCAGCAGCTCCCCTCGGGGCGGGACCTACAATGAGCAGTTCTTC
TRBV19	NA	NA	TRBJ2-7	CASSVGMGGSYEQYF	TGTGCCAGTAGCGTCGGTATGGGGGGCTCCTACGAGCAGTACTTC
TRBV30	TRBD2	NA	TRBJ2-7	CAWSSGGGTYEQYF	TGTGCCTGGAGTTCGGGAGGGGGGACCTACGAGCAGTACTTC
TRBV12-5	TRBD1	once	TRBJ2-7	CASGLARRQGKQYF	TGTGCTAGTGGTTTGGCCCGTCGACAGGGGAAGCAGTACTTC
TRBV11-3	TRBD1	NA	TRBJ2-2	CASSPRAGGQTGELFF	TGTGCCAGCAGCCCCCGGGCAGGGGGCCAGACCGGGGAGCTGTTTTTT
TRBV18	NA	NA	TRBJ2-6	CASSGSGANVLTF	TGTGCCAGCTCCGGCTCTGGGGCCAACGTCCTGACTTTC
TRBV2	TRBD2	NA	TRBJ2-3	CASSEARLAGAGDTQYF	TGTGCCAGCAGTGAAGCGAGACTAGCGGGAGCGGGAGATACGCAGTATTTT
TRBV18	NA	NA	TRBJ2-7	CASSPPAGATSSYEQYF	TGTGCCAGCTCACCACCCGCAGGGGCCACGAGCTCCTACGAGCAGTACTTC
TRBV19	TRBD2	NA	TRBJ2-1	CASSRGVQRERRNEQFF	TGTGCCAGTAGTAGGGGTGTTCAGCGGGAGAGGCGGAATGAGCAGTTCTTC
TRBV27	NA	once	TRBJ2-1	CASSLSWASHEQFF	TGTGCCAGCAGTTTAAGTTGGGCCTCCCATGAGCAGTTCTTC
TRBV7-2	TRBD1	once	TRBJ1-1	CASSSTGGNTEAFF	TGTGCCAGCAGCTCGACAGGGGGGAACACTGAAGCTTTCTTT
TRBV5-1	TRBD1	NA	TRBJ2-7	CASSLATGNEQYF	TGCGCCAGCAGCTTAGCGACAGGGAACGAGCAGTACTTC
TRBV10-3	NA	NA	TRBJ1-2	CAISETGNLYGYTF	TGTGCCATCAGTGAGACAGGGAACCTCTATGGCTACACCTTC
TRBV19	NA	NA	TRBJ1-2	CASYGYTF	TGTGCCTCTTATGGCTACACCTTC
TRBV5-4	TRBD2	NA	TRBJ2-6	CASSLSGRYFSGANVLTF	TGTGCCAGCAGCCTTAGCGGGAGGTATTTTTCTGGGGCCAACGTCCTGACTTTC
TRBV18	NA	NA	TRBJ1-1	CASSPRGGAGTEAFF	TGTGCCAGCTCACCACGAGGGGGTGCGGGCACTGAAGCTTTCTTT
TRBV19	TRBD1	NA	TRBJ2-3	CASSRGTGHADTQYF	TGTGCCAGTAGTCGCGGGACAGGGCATGCAGATACGCAGTATTTT
TRBV5-1	TRBD1	NA	TRBJ2-1	CASRTGGLVEQFF	TGCGCCAGCAGGACAGGGGGCTTGGTTGAGCAGTTCTTC
TRBV4-1	NA	few	TRBJ1-1	CASSHPMGQNTEAFF	TGCGCCAGCAGCCACCCTATGGGACAGAACACTGAAGCTTTCTTT
TRBV7-9	TRBD1	NA	TRBJ1-6	CASSRGQGYAPLHF	TGTGCCAGCAGTAGGGGACAGGGATATGCACCCCTCCACTTT
TRBV4-2	NA	NA	TRBJ2-5	CASSQYGEQETQYF	TGTGCCAGCAGCCAGTATGGAGAACAAGAGACCCAGTACTTC
TRBV30	NA	once	TRBJ2-3	CAWSGLRGIGTQYF	TGTGCCTGGAGTGGGCTCCGGGGGATTGGTACGCAGTATTTT